This T cell receptor beta chain was obtained from a study of T cell responses to AZD1222 COVID-19 vaccine. Whole-study results and caveats: It should be noted that donors were predominantly white British and more often female, and clonal diversity was possibly underestimated. Baseline serostatus was positive in only six AZD1222 recipients.

Profiled with immunoSEQ multiplex PCR; TCRdb holds only in-frame clones, not every one. The table records 150,000 to 200,000 clones, around 94% of them present only once. The CDR3 spans 15 residues. Trimming at V came to 11 bases and at J to 4 bases, leaving 11 bases not matched to a gene. Germline V gene lookup returns CDR1 MDHEN and CDR2 SYDVKM. Concerning this clone itself: Antigen unknown.

The TCR sequence derives from an adult who received the MenACWY meningococcal vaccine as a control. The material was peripheral blood, obtained 28 days after the second dose of the MenACWY control vaccine. The chain carries TRBV28 and TRBJ2-3; TRBD2 matches 11 bases. CDR3 loop: CARLSTSGSSDTQYF. The CDR3, as DNA: TGTGCCCGATTATCAACTAGCGGGAGTTCAGATACGCAGTATTTT.